The clone carrying this T cell receptor beta chain was counted once. This entry is derived from a study of blood T cell repertoires in COVID-19. Looking at the study overall: The analysed material was cDNA or gDNA that came from T cells, B-cell-depleted T cells, or PBMCs.

Germline V gene lookup returns CDR1 SGHVS and CDR2 FQNEAQ. The CDR3 is 15 residues long. The V and J ends lost 3 bases and 0 bases, in that order; junction bases with no gene match: 5. Clones were read by immunoSEQ multiplex PCR, and TCRdb kept only the in-frame ones, dropping some. The sample holds around 310,000 clones, around 91% seen once. The study counted Cohort 3 donors as recovered given two negative PCRs, clearance, or symptom resolution. This clonotype was obtained from a woman aged 40 to 55 who had recovered from COVID-19. The sequenced material came from PBMCs or T cells enriched from blood (not recorded which). This chain connects TRBV7-8 to TRBJ2-7; 7 bases agree with TRBD1. The CDR3 is CASSLGQGVSYEQYF. The CDR3 coding sequence is TGTGCCAGCAGCTTGGGGCAGGGGGTCTCCTACGAGCAGTACTTC.